Given below is one TCR beta chain in context. Its target is unknown. Those who donated were healthy bone marrow donors. These data are taken from a study of cytomegalovirus exposure and HLA in healthy donors. The study's findings and limits: A list of 150 or so TCR beta chains associated with cytomegalovirus was given.

The CDR3 loop spans 15 amino acids. V was trimmed by 5 bases and J by 1 base, leaving 14 bases between them. Germline CDR1 reads SGHTA; CDR2 reads FQGNSA. The primer mix had 60 Vbeta and 13 Jbeta primers. Sequencing used immunoSEQ multiplex PCR; TCRdb keeps in-frame clones, though not all of them. The profile shows around 150,000 clones, about 80% of them singletons. The specimen sequenced was PBMCs. The TCR comes from a man younger than 45 in good health. The chain couples TRBV7-2 to TRBJ2-5; D uncertain. CDR3 DNA sequence: TGTGCCAGCAGCACGGAACGCAGGCGCCAAGAGACCCAGTACTTC. The encoded protein is CASSTERRRQETQYF.